This passage covers 4 T cell receptor beta chains from one sample sequenced in a study of T cell responses to AZD1222 COVID-19 vaccine (dated by TCRdb to the early 2020s). Library preparation used the immunoSEQ multiplex PCR assay. This is the immuneACCESS table as TCRdb keeps it, with only in-frame sequences that have V and J called. A part of the clones is gone; compared with another copy, unresolved V genes explain less than half, and the rest is unexplained. For this sample the table gives tens of thousands of clones, of which approximately 90% were detected only once. Roughly 11% of the sample is held by the ten biggest clonotypes. Interpreted using the paper, the time point label stands for: about 28 days (+/-7) after the second vaccine dose. This specimen consisted of peripheral blood, obtained 28 days after the second AZD1222 dose. The receptors derive from an adult who received the AZD1222 COVID-19 vaccine.

The J gene is TRBJ2-2, the V gene TRBV11-2; possibly TRBD1 or TRBD2 for D (5 bases each). Trimming shortened V by 7 bases and J by 4 bases, and 16 bases separated the two germline ends. Germline assignment: CDR1 SGHAT and CDR2 FQNNGV. The CDR3 consists of 15 residues. The CDR3 DNA follows: TGTGCCAGCAAGGGGCGGGCGGCGGGCACCGGGGAGCTGTTTTTT. Protein sequence: CASKGRAAGTGELFF.

The DNA of the CDR3 is TGTGCCAGCAGCCAAGTCGCTCGGCTAGCCGGGGAGCTGTTTTTT. It is translated as CASSQVARLAGELFF. The chain joins TRBV3-1 (or the pseudogene TRBV3-2) to TRBJ2-2; D is unresolved. This CDR3 spans 15 amino acids. Trimming cost V 1 base and J 6 bases, with 12 bases left between them. The germline V gene encodes CDR1 LGHDT and CDR2 YNNKEL (reference sequence).

This chain links TRBV5-6 with TRBJ1-2, with D hard to call. V lost 0 bases to trimming and J lost 2 bases, with 8 bases between them. Germline-derived CDR1 and CDR2 are SGHDT and YYEEEE. CDR3 size: 14 residues. In DNA, the CDR3 is TGTGCCAGCAGCTTGGTTGGGGTGAACTATGGCTACACCTTC. It translates to CASSLVGVNYGYTF.

This chain uses TRBV19 with TRBJ1-4; TRBD1 agrees at 8 bases. V trimming: 6 bases; J trimming: 6 bases; junction bases outside the gene matches: 6. Germline CDR1 and CDR2: LNHDA and SQIVND (reference sequence). CDR3 length equals 14 residues. The CDR3 here is CASSRQGLDEKLFF. CDR3 DNA sequence: TGTGCCAGTAGCCGACAGGGGCTTGATGAAAAACTGTTTTTT.